Following are 32 T cell receptor beta chains from one sample sequenced in a study of cytomegalovirus exposure and HLA in healthy donors (dated by TCRdb to about 2017). Libraries came from the immunoSEQ multiplex PCR assay. For the multiplex PCR, a mixture combining 60 forward primers for TCR Vbeta segments and 13 reverse primers for TCR Jbeta segments was used. Drawn from immuneACCESS, this table holds only the in-frame rearrangements with V and J called that TCRdb kept. Clones are partly lost; checked studies trace under half to an unresolved V gene and leave the rest unexplained. In this sample the table shows 100,000 to 120,000 clones, 83% of which occur a single time. The top ten hold about 5.9% of the sample. The specimen was PBMCs. All receptors come from a man in his late teens or twenties in good health and CMV-seronegative.

This clone was recorded once. In nucleotides, the CDR3 is TGTGCCAGCAGCGAGGGACTAGCGGGAGTCCTCGTCTACAATGAGCAGTTCTTC. Translating gives CASSEGLAGVLVYNEQFF. J is TRBJ2-1 and V is TRBV11-2; 14 nucleotides align to TRBD2. The CDR3 has 18 residues. The germline gives CDR1 SGHAT, CDR2 FQNNGV. V was clipped by 5 bases and J by 3 bases; unmatched bases: 9.

The chain links TRBV27 to TRBJ2-7, with a weak D call TRBD1 (6 bases). This CDR3 spans 14 amino acids. The germline V and J ends were trimmed by 9 bases and 1 base, with 16 bases remaining between them. Per germline, CDR1 MNHEY and CDR2 SMNVEV (reference sequence). In nucleotides, the CDR3 is TGTGCCAGTCACAGGGCAGGCTTTTCCTACGAGCAGTACTTC. Its translation: CASHRAGFSYEQYF.

The chain recombines TRBV4-3 with TRBJ2-5, with D perhaps matching TRBD1 (6 bases). CDR1 and CDR2 from the germline V gene are LGHNA and YSLEER. The CDR3 is 16 residues long. V lost 0 bases, J lost 2 bases, and 13 bases lay in between. The CDR3 loop is CASSQEGQGSQETQYF. For the CDR3, the DNA is TGCGCCAGCAGCCAAGAGGGGCAGGGGTCTCAAGAGACCCAGTACTTC.

This clone was seen a few times. J is TRBJ1-1 and V is TRBV6-5, with 9 bases fitting TRBD1. The CDR3 is 14 amino acids. Germline V gives CDR1 MNHEY, CDR2 SVGAGI. The V segment lost 9 bases and the J segment 1 base; nucleotides outside the gene matches: 6. In nucleotides, the CDR3 is TGTGCCAGTTTACCGGGACAGGGGAACACTGAAGCTTTCTTT. Translated, it gives CASLPGQGNTEAFF.

The table lists this clone with a few counts. The rearrangement uses TRBV5-1 and TRBJ1-1; D gene uncertain. The V gene lost 0 bases and the J gene lost 0 bases, with 9 bases spanning the gap. The CDR3 runs to 15 residues. Germline V gene data show CDR1 as SGHRS and CDR2 as YFSETQ. CDR3 DNA: TGCGCCAGCAGCTTGGGGGCGACAATGAACACTGAAGCTTTCTTT. Amino acid sequence: CASSLGATMNTEAFF.

The V and J genes are TRBV7-8 and TRBJ2-7, with a weak D call TRBD2 (7 bases). Germline values: CDR1 SGHVS, CDR2 FQNEAQ. V was cut by 5 bases and J by 6 bases, with 14 bases left in between. CDR3 size: 13 residues. The CDR3 spells CASSQGRASEQYF. Here the CDR3 DNA reads TGTGCCAGCAGCCAGGGGAGGGCTAGCGAGCAGTACTTC.

This chain uses TRBV6-5 with TRBJ2-7, with a tentative D call TRBD1 (7 bases). Trimming stripped 9 bases from V and 7 bases from J, with 22 bases between. The CDR3 is 14 residues long. Germline assignment: CDR1 MNHEY and CDR2 SVGAGI. The CDR3 is CASSPIPGGREQYF. The CDR3 DNA reads as TGTGCCAGTAGCCCGATCCCAGGGGGGAGGGAGCAGTACTTC.

The CDR3 DNA follows: TGTGCCAGCAGTTACTCTACATATAACAATGAGCAGTTCTTC. This codes for CASSYSTYNNEQFF. The V call is TRBV6-5, the J call TRBJ2-1; D gene unclear. The germline V gene encodes CDR1 MNHEY and CDR2 SVGAGI. CDR3 length: 14 amino acids. Trimming left V 0 bases short and J 5 bases short, with 8 bases between.

V is TRBV30 and J is TRBJ2-3; 9 bases match TRBD2. The J segment lost 2 bases and the V segment lost 2 bases, leaving 2 bases of the junction unmatched. The CDR3 spans 14 residues. CDR1 GTSNPN and CDR2 SVGIG come from the germline V gene (reference sequence). CDR3 coding DNA: TGTGCCTGGAGTCCTAGCGGGAACACAGATACGCAGTATTTT. Translating gives CAWSPSGNTDTQYF.

The V and J genes are TRBV4-3 and TRBJ2-7; 8 nucleotides match TRBD1. CDR1 and CDR2 from the germline V gene are LGHNA and YSLEER. CDR3 size: 13 residues. V shed 5 bases, J shed 3 bases, and the junction held 3 bases outside the gene matches. The CDR3 nucleotides read TGCGCCAGCAGCGAAGGGACAGGCTACGAGCAGTACTTC. Protein sequence: CASSEGTGYEQYF.

The chain links TRBV25-1 to TRBJ2-1; D unclear. CDR1 MGHDK and CDR2 SYGVNS come from the germline V gene. This CDR3 spans 12 amino acids. V was cut by 8 bases and J by 3 bases, with 8 bases left in between. CDR3 nucleotide sequence: TGTGCCAGCCGGCAGGACTACAATGAGCAGTTCTTC. It yields the protein CASRQDYNEQFF.

V gene TRBV25-1 combines with J gene TRBJ2-7, with D possibly being TRBD2 (5 bases). CDR1 MGHDK and CDR2 SYGVNS come from the germline V gene. V gave up 3 bases and J gave up 7 bases, with 19 bases separating them. The CDR3 runs 15 residues. Written as DNA, the CDR3 is TGTGCCAGCAGTGAGGCGGGCAGAACCGCGAGGGAGCAGTACTTC. Translated: CASSEAGRTAREQYF.

The chain uses TRBV7-2 and TRBJ1-1; 8 nucleotides match TRBD1. J was trimmed by 6 bases and V by 4 bases; bases with no gene match: 13. Germline V gene lookup returns CDR1 SGHTA and CDR2 FQGNSA. This CDR3 comprises 16 residues. This CDR3 reads CASSSSRTGLTSEAFF. In nucleotides, the CDR3 is TGTGCCAGCAGCTCCTCAAGGACAGGGCTTACTTCTGAAGCTTTCTTT.

This clone is a singleton in its sample. The J gene is TRBJ2-3, the V gene TRBV9, with 7 bases identical to TRBD2. CDR1 and CDR2 from the germline V gene are SGDLS and YYNGEE. The CDR3 contains 16 residues. V dropped 0 bases and J dropped 0; count of bases not matched to a gene: 4. The CDR3: CASSVGGGSSTDTQYF. CDR3 DNA: TGTGCCAGCAGCGTAGGCGGCGGGAGTAGCACAGATACGCAGTATTTT.

The chain couples TRBV10-1 to TRBJ2-1; TRBD2 aligns across 8 bases. Germline CDR1 WNHNN, CDR2 SYGVQD (reference sequence). J lost 4 bases, V lost 4 bases, and 3 bases had no gene match. This CDR3 region has 14 residues. CDR3 protein: CASSVLAGYNEQFF. Written as DNA, the CDR3 is TGCGCCAGCAGTGTTTTAGCGGGATACAATGAGCAGTTCTTC.

This chain joins TRBV6-6 and TRBJ1-1; weak D call: TRBD1 (5 bases). The CDR3 is made up of 11 amino acids. The ends were cut back, 10 bases at V and 6 bases at J, with 12 bases in the middle. Germline values: CDR1 MNHNY, CDR2 SVGAGI (reference sequence). CDR3 DNA sequence: TGTGCCATCGCGACAGTGGCTGAAGCTTTCTTT. This translates into CAIATVAEAFF.

The chain combines TRBV21-1 with TRBJ2-7; TRBD2 reflects the table's D call only, with no check against the DNA. TRBV21-1 is an annotated pseudogene. CDR3 length equals 15 residues. The CDR3 nucleotides read TGTGCCAGCAGCACACATTTAGCGGGAGCCTACGAGCAGTACTTC. Protein sequence: CASSTHLAGAYEQYF.

This clone has only a few counts. The chain links TRBV6-5 to TRBJ2-2; no clear D. CDR1 and CDR2 (germline): MNHEY, SVGAGI. V shed 2 bases and J shed 6 bases, with 4 bases lying between them. The CDR3 contains 12 residues. The CDR3 nucleotides are TGTGCCAGCAGTTACCCATCCGGGGAGCTGTTTTTT. Its protein is CASSYPSGELFF.

The CDR3 region is CASNTGGQETQYF. CDR3 coding DNA: TGTGCCAGTAATACGGGTGGGCAAGAGACCCAGTACTTC. V gene TRBV19 combines with J gene TRBJ2-5; D ambiguous. Per the germline V gene, CDR1 is LNHDA and CDR2 is SQIVND (reference sequence). Trimming took 7 bases from V and 2 from J, leaving 11 bases between them. This CDR3 is 13 amino acids long.

Concerning this clone: A far bigger clonotype differs at one base, so this is likely a read error. This chain links TRBV4-3 with TRBJ2-1, with 8 nucleotides matching TRBD1. V shed 5 bases and J 12 bases; nucleotides not matched to a gene: 6. The CDR3 has 12 residues. Germline lookup yields CDR1 LGHNA and CDR2 YSLEER. The CDR3 region has the DNA TGCGCCAGCAGCACCGCCGGGACAGGGCAGTTCTTC. Its protein is CASSTAGTGQFF.

The chain links TRBV7-3 to TRBJ2-3; D unclear. Trimming removed 0 bases from V and 0 bases from J, with 13 bases in between. Germline V CDR1 and CDR2: SGHTA, FQGTGA. The CDR3 loop spans 17 amino acids. The CDR3 loop is CASSLTVSISSTDTQYF. DNA of the CDR3: TGTGCCAGCAGCTTAACGGTTTCTATTTCTAGCACAGATACGCAGTATTTT. Filled out from reference TRBV7-3 and TRBJ2-3, the complete variable domain reads GAGVSQTPSNKVTEKGKYVELRCDPISGHTALYWYRQSLGQGPEFLIYFQGTGAADDSGLPNDRFFAVRPEGSVSTLKIQRTERGDSAVYLCASSLTVSISSTDTQYFGPGTRLTVL.

In its sample, this clone was seen a few times. The chain is built from TRBV6-5 and TRBJ1-1, with 8 bases aligning to TRBD1. Germline V gene data show CDR1 as MNHEY and CDR2 as SVGAGI. The V gene end was trimmed by 2 bases and the J gene end by 2 bases; junction bases not matched to a gene: 7. The CDR3 consists of 16 residues. The CDR3: CASSYQSGQGNTEAFF. CDR3 sequence (DNA): TGTGCCAGCAGTTACCAATCCGGACAGGGAAACACTGAAGCTTTCTTT.

The chain carries TRBV27 and TRBJ1-1, with TRBD1 matching 9 bases. Germline V CDR1 and CDR2: MNHEY, SMNVEV (reference sequence). V dropped 7 bases and J dropped 0; count of bases not matched to a gene: 15. The CDR3 covers 18 residues. The CDR3 DNA reads TGTGCCAGCAAACCCCAGACAGGGGGGCGAGGGATGAACACTGAAGCTTTCTTT. As protein: CASKPQTGGRGMNTEAFF.

This chain joins TRBV5-4 and TRBJ1-1; tentative D call: TRBD1 (5 bases). With 4 bases removed from V and 1 base from J, the gap between germline ends came to 11 bases. The CDR3 runs 14 residues. Germline V gives CDR1 SGHNT, CDR2 YYREEE (reference sequence). CDR3 amino acids: CASSLRQRNTEAFF. The DNA of the CDR3 is TGTGCCAGCAGCCTACGACAGAGGAACACTGAAGCTTTCTTT. The entire variable domain, with the rest obtained from reference TRBV5-4 and TRBJ1-1, is as follows: ETGVTQSPTHLIKTRGQQVTLRCSSQSGHNTVSWYQQALGQGPQFIFQYYREEENGRGNFPPRFSGLQFPNYSSELNVNALELDDSALYLCASSLRQRNTEAFFGQGTRLTVV.

The chain employs TRBV5-4 and TRBJ2-1; 9 bases match TRBD1. J was trimmed by 8 bases and V by 5 bases; bases with no gene match: 8. CDR3 length: 14 residues. Germline V gene sequence: CDR1 SGHNT, CDR2 YYREEE (reference sequence). CDR3 in DNA: TGTGCCAGCAGAGAAAGGACAGGGGCCGATGAGCAGTTCTTC. Encoded protein: CASRERTGADEQFF.

This clone was seen a handful of times. The genes are TRBV6-1 and TRBJ1-1, with a tentative D call TRBD1 (5 bases). The CDR3 runs to 13 residues. Trimming shortened V by 6 bases and J by 8 bases, and 16 bases separated the two germline ends. CDR1 is MNHNS, CDR2 SASEGT, per germline. CDR3 nucleotides: TGTGCCAGCAGGCGCCAAGGGGCTAGGGAAGCTTTCTTT. Its translation: CASRRQGAREAFF.

For this clone: One end of the junction varies from germline; a read error may be responsible. The chain uses TRBV4-3 and TRBJ2-7, with 7 bases aligning to TRBD1. The CDR3 runs 15 residues. Germline loops: CDR1 LGHNA, CDR2 YSLEER. The chain's CDR3 is CASSPSYIGGYERYF. The CDR3 DNA reads TGCGCCAGCAGCCCGTCTTATATAGGGGGCTACGAGCGGTACTTC.

V gene TRBV10-3 combines with J gene TRBJ2-1; maybe TRBD2 (6 bases). Deletions cut 4 bases from V and 5 bases from J, with 9 bases between. Germline assignment: CDR1 ENHRY and CDR2 SYGVKD. The CDR3 covers 13 residues. The CDR3 DNA follows: TGTGCCATCAGTGCCCCGGGGGACAATGAGCAGTTCTTC. It specifies CAISAPGDNEQFF.

The rearrangement joins TRBV10-1 to TRBJ2-2; a weak D match, TRBD1 (5 bases). CDR3 length: 15 residues. Germline V gene data show CDR1 as WNHNN and CDR2 as SYGVQD (reference sequence). V was cut by 3 bases and J by 5 bases, with 13 bases left in between. The CDR3 DNA is TGCGCCAGCAGTGACGGCAGCTCAGGGACCGGGGAGCTGTTTTTT. The encoded protein is CASSDGSSGTGELFF.

The chain uses TRBV6-5 and TRBJ1-6; 9 positions agree with TRBD1. Germline V gene lookup returns CDR1 MNHEY and CDR2 SVGAGI. V lost 8 bases to trimming and J lost 5 bases; unmatched junction nucleotides: 7. The CDR3 length is 15 residues. CDR3 amino acids: CASGDRVINNSPLHF. CDR3 nucleotides: TGTGCCAGCGGGGACAGGGTTATTAATAATTCACCCCTCCACTTT.

The rearrangement uses TRBV29-1 and TRBJ2-5, with 9 bases identical to TRBD2. CDR3 length: 15 residues. CDR1 and CDR2 (germline): SQVTM, ANQGSEA. V trimming: 4 bases; J trimming: 6 bases; junction bases outside the gene matches: 12. CDR3 region: CSVGESSGSFKTQYF. The CDR3 bases are TGCAGCGTTGGTGAGAGTAGCGGGAGTTTCAAGACCCAGTACTTC. Full variable domain (remainder filled in from reference TRBV29-1 and TRBJ2-5): SAVISQKPSRDICQRGTSLTIQCQVDSQVTMMFWYRQQPGQSLTLIATANQGSEATYESGFVIDKFPISRPNLTFSTLTVSNMSPEDSSIYLCSVGESSGSFKTQYFGPGTRLLVL.

This chain joins TRBV28 and TRBJ1-2; the D is unclear. Looked up from germline, CDR1 is MDHEN and CDR2 is SYDVKM. V was pared by 1 base and J by 7 bases, with 10 bases between. The CDR3 sequence is 13 residues long. In DNA, the CDR3 is TGTGCCAGCAGTTTATTGGCTACGGGTGGCTACACCTTC. Amino acid sequence: CASSLLATGGYTF.